This passage covers 5 T cell receptor beta chains from one sample sequenced in a study of identical twins. TCRdb redid the calling of the 5' RACE reads with MiXCR, one entry per CDR3 protein. The profile shows more than 1.5 million distinct CDR3 sequences, 25% to 35% of them singletons. Sequenced: cord blood. The receptors were gathered from a newborn girl in good health.

In this sample, this clonotype turned up a few times. The chain combines TRBV20-1 with TRBJ2-4, with TRBD2 matching over 7 bases. The length of the CDR3 is 19 residues. Looked up from germline, CDR1 is DFQATT and CDR2 is SNEGSKA (reference sequence). The V segment lost 6 bases and the J segment 0 bases; nucleotides outside the gene matches: 20. The CDR3 DNA reads TGCAGTGCCCAAGGACTAGGTCGTGCTGACTACCTAGCCAAAAACATTCAGTACTTC. Protein product: CSAQGLGRADYLAKNIQYF.

The V and J genes are TRBV27 and TRBJ2-7; 10 nucleotides match TRBD2. This CDR3 is built from 15 residues. V lost 6 bases, J lost 6 bases, and 11 bases stayed unmatched. The germline gives CDR1 MNHEY, CDR2 SMNVEV (reference sequence). The CDR3 DNA is TGTGCCAGCAGCTCTGCTAGCGGGAGCTTGAGCGAGCAGTACTTC. Protein sequence: CASSSASGSLSEQYF.

This clonotype came up a few times. The V gene is TRBV21-1, the J gene TRBJ2-1; TRBD2, as called in the table, went unchecked against the DNA. TRBV21-1 is classified as a pseudogene. The CDR3 has 16 residues. This CDR3 is CASSNKHGLSYNEQFF. The DNA of the CDR3 is TGTGCCAGCAGCAACAAGCACGGACTCTCCTACAATGAGCAGTTCTTC.

This clonotype was observed a few times. The rearrangement joins TRBV6-5 to TRBJ2-4; D might be TRBD2 (6 bases). This CDR3 is 14 amino acids long. The germline V gene has CDR1 MNHEY and CDR2 SVGAGI. V was clipped by 6 bases and J by 3 bases, with 12 bases between them. The CDR3 loop reads CASRQGEDKNIQYF. The CDR3 bases are TGTGCCAGCAGACAAGGGGAGGACAAAAACATTCAGTACTTC.

CDR3 in DNA: TGTGCCAGCAGTTTCATAACAGCTGCCTACGAGCAGTACTTC. This sequence encodes CASSFITAAYEQYF. The V and J genes are TRBV12-3 or TRBV12-4 and TRBJ2-7; the D is unclear. This CDR3 contains 14 residues. Trimming stripped 3 bases from V and 2 bases from J, with 11 bases between.